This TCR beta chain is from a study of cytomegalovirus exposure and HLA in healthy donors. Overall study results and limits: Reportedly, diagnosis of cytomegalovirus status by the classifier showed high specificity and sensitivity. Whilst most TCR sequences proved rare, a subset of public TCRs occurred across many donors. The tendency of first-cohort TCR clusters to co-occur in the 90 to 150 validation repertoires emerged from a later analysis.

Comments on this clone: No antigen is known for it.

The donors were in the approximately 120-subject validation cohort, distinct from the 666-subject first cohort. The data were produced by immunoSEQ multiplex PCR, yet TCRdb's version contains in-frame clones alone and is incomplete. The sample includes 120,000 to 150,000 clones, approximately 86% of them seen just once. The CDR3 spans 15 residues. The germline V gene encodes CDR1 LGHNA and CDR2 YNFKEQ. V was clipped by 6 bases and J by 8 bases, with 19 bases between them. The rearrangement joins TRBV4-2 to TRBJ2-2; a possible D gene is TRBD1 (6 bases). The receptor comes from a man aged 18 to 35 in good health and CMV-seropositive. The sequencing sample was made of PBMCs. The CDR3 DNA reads TGTGCCAGCAGGGGAAAGGAACAGGGTCCAGGGGAGCTGTTTTTT. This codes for CASRGKEQGPGELFF.